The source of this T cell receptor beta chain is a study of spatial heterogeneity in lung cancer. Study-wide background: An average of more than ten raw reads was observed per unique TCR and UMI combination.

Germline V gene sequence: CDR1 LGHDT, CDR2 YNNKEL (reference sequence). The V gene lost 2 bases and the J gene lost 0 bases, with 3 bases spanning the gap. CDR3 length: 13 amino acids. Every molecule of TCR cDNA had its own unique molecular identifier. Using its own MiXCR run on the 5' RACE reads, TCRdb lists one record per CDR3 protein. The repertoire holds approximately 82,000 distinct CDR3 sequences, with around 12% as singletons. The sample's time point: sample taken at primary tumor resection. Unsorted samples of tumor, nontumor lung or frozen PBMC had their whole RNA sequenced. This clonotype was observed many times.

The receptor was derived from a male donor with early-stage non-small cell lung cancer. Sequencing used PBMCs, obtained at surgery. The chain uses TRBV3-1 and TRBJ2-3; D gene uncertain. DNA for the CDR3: TGTGCCAGCAGCCAACAGAGCACAGATACGCAGTATTTT. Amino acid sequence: CASSQQSTDTQYF.